Listed below are T cell receptor beta chains from one sample, sequenced in a study of CD8+CD57+ T cells in acquired aplastic anemia. TCRdb called the reads again in MiXCR, with one record for every CDR3 protein. Found here are about 40,000 distinct CDR3 sequences, less than 65% of them singletons; the top ten hold 45% to 65%. The specimen was sorted CD4+, CD8+, or CD8+CD57+ T cells (not recorded which) from PBMCs. Every receptor here comes from a human donor with aplastic anemia. CDR3s include the opening cysteine and the closing phenylalanine or tryptophan. Each record gives: clone size, V gene, J gene, D gene, CDR3 DNA, CDR3 protein. A D gene is named only where the DNA matches it firmly. Size values are once, few and many counts, or a class for expanded clones, and some rows have none.

.	TRBV2	TRBJ1-2	TRBD1	TGTGCCAGCAGCCAAACCGGGACAGGATATGGCTACACCTTC	CASSQTGTGYGYTF
.	TRBV29-1	TRBJ2-3	.	TGCAGCGTCCCGGGGGCAGGGGGGGATACGCAGTATTTT	CSVPGAGGDTQYF
many	TRBV4-2	TRBJ2-3	.	TGTGCCAGCAGCCAAGGGGGCGGAGGAGCAGATACGCAGTATTTT	CASSQGGGGADTQYF
once	TRBV2	TRBJ2-1	.	TGTGCCAGCAGTGGTTATGAGCAGTTCTTC	CASSGYEQFF
.	TRBV19	TRBJ2-7	.	TGTGCCAGTAGTAGACGGGACACCTACGAGCAGTACTTC	CASSRRDTYEQYF
many	TRBV2	TRBJ2-1	.	TGTGCCAGCAGTGAGGACGGTTATGAGCAGTTCTTC	CASSEDGYEQFF
.	TRBV7-2	TRBJ2-3	.	TGTGCCAGCAGCTTGCCTACTAGGCCAGATACGCAGTATTTT	CASSLPTRPDTQYF
once	TRBV29-1	TRBJ1-2	.	TGCAGCGTTGAGGACAGCAAGAACGCCTTGGGGAGTGGCTACACCTTC	CSVEDSKNALGSGYTF
.	TRBV10-2	TRBJ2-7	TRBD1	TGCGCCAGCGGTGTCGGTCGTGACGAGGCGGACAGGGCCGGCTACGAGCAGTACTTC	CASGVGRDEADRAGYEQYF
many	TRBV27	TRBJ2-7	TRBD2	TGTGCCAGCAGTTTAGGGACTAGCGGTCTCTACGAGCAGTACTTC	CASSLGTSGLYEQYF
many	TRBV27	TRBJ2-7	.	TGTGCCAGCAGTTTATCAGGGGTTACCCATTACGAGCAGTACTTC	CASSLSGVTHYEQYF
.	TRBV7-9	TRBJ2-3	.	TGTGCCAGCAGCCTCCCCGGGGCAGATACGCAGTATTTT	CASSLPGADTQYF
.	TRBV15	TRBJ2-7	TRBD2	TGTGCCACCAGCAGAGTAGCGGGAGAGGGCTCCTACGAGCAGTACTTC	CATSRVAGEGSYEQYF